The 21 T cell receptor beta chains below all came from one sample that was sequenced in a study of blood T cell repertoires in COVID-19. Some clones are missing from TCRdb's copy, which holds only in-frame ones; the method was immunoSEQ multiplex PCR. This table holds 150,000 to 200,000 clones, approximately 91% found once. Sequenced material: PBMCs or T cells enriched from blood (not recorded which). These receptors were collected from a woman in her late teens or twenties who had recovered from COVID-19.

This chain links TRBV7-9 with TRBJ2-2; the D gene is possibly TRBD1 (6 bases). Germline assignment: CDR1 SEHNR and CDR2 FQNEAQ (reference sequence). V lost 4 bases and J lost 7, with 13 bases in between. There are 14 residues in the CDR3. Here the CDR3 reads CASSSGQGSGELFF. CDR3 in DNA: TGTGCCAGCAGCTCCGGCCAGGGGAGCGGGGAGCTGTTTTTT.

This clone was seen only a few times. The genes are TRBV14 and TRBJ2-7, with D tentatively TRBD2 (5 bases). Germline values: CDR1 SGHDN, CDR2 FVKESK. CDR3 length: 16 residues. Deletions cut 1 base from V and 3 bases from J, with 16 bases between. The CDR3 DNA sequence: TGTGCCAGCAGCCAAGGGTGGGTAGGGAGCTACTACGAGCAGTACTTC. It yields the protein CASSQGWVGSYYEQYF.

This sequence joins TRBV9 and TRBJ1-2; D perhaps matches TRBD1 (6 bases). The CDR3 spans 14 residues. V lost 4 bases and J lost 4, with 14 bases in between. Per germline, CDR1 SGDLS and CDR2 YYNGEE. The CDR3 DNA reads as TGTGCCAGCAGCTCGGACAGTGTGGGCTATGGCTACACCTTC. It specifies CASSSDSVGYGYTF.

The chain uses TRBV9 and TRBJ2-7; 9 nucleotides agree with TRBD2. Germline-derived CDR1 and CDR2 are SGDLS and YYNGEE. There are 14 residues in the CDR3. Trimming at V came to 1 base and at J to 6 bases, leaving 5 bases not matched to a gene. CDR3 coding DNA: TGTGCCAGCAGCGTATCCCCAGCGGGAGGCGAGCAGTACTTC. This sequence encodes CASSVSPAGGEQYF.

The V and J genes are TRBV7-6 and TRBJ1-4, with 9 bases matching TRBD1. The CDR3 totals 13 residues. CDR1 SGHVS and CDR2 FNYEAQ come from the germline V gene. V was clipped by 2 bases and J by 8 bases; unmatched bases: 0. The CDR3 DNA follows: TGTGCCAGCAGCTTAACAGGGGGCGAAAAACTGTTTTTT. Protein product: CASSLTGGEKLFF.

This chain uses TRBV15 with TRBJ1-6; 7 bases are shared with TRBD1. Germline CDR1 LNHNV, CDR2 YYDKDF (reference sequence). This CDR3 contains 15 residues. The V and J ends lost 1 base and 13 bases, in that order; junction bases with no gene match: 10. CDR3 amino acids: CATSRGGQPSGPLHF. Written as DNA, the CDR3 is TGTGCCACCAGCAGAGGGGGACAGCCCTCAGGGCCCCTCCACTTT.

The V and J genes are TRBV6-5 and TRBJ2-7, with TRBD1 matching 7 bases. The CDR3 runs to 13 residues. Looked up from germline, CDR1 is MNHEY and CDR2 is SVGAGI. The V and J ends lost 7 bases and 3 bases, in that order; junction bases with no gene match: 6. CDR3 in amino acids: CASKGTAVYEQYF. CDR3 nucleotide sequence: TGTGCCAGCAAGGGGACAGCCGTCTACGAGCAGTACTTC.

This sequence joins TRBV28 and TRBJ1-5; possibly TRBD1 for D (5 bases). CDR3 length: 14 residues. Germline V gene data show CDR1 as MDHEN and CDR2 as SYDVKM. V was cut by 2 bases and J by 2 bases, with 7 bases left in between. The CDR3 nucleotides are TGTGCCAGCAGTTTACTACAGGGCAATCAGCCCCAGCATTTT. Its protein is CASSLLQGNQPQHF.

The J gene is TRBJ1-2, the V gene TRBV2; D possibly corresponds to TRBD1 (6 bases). V was cut by 9 bases and J by 4 bases, with 12 bases left in between. The V gene's germline CDR1 is SNHLY and CDR2 FYNNEI. The CDR3 totals 12 residues. The chain's CDR3 is CARAQGGYGYTF. CDR3 in DNA: TGTGCCAGAGCCCAAGGGGGCTATGGCTACACCTTC.

This rearrangement joins TRBV5-6 to TRBJ2-3; possible D gene TRBD1, 6 bases. In germline, CDR1 is SGHDT, CDR2 YYEEEE. The CDR3 length is 18 residues. Between the trimmed V and J ends, which lost 6 bases and 0 bases, there was a span of 23 bases. Here the CDR3 DNA reads TGTGCCAGCACTGGGAGATCTGGGGGCGAGATGAGCACAGATACGCAGTATTTT. The encoded protein is CASTGRSGGEMSTDTQYF.

V is TRBV18 and J is TRBJ2-1, with a tentative D call TRBD2 (5 bases). The CDR3 covers 16 residues. V dropped 3 bases and J dropped 4 bases, with 16 bases sitting between them. CDR1 is KGHSH and CDR2 is LQKENI in the germline V gene. The CDR3 DNA sequence: TGTGCCAGCTCACCCTCTGGGCGGGTTCCTTACAATGAGCAGTTCTTC. Its translation is CASSPSGRVPYNEQFF.

The CDR3 region is CASSLDGGHGISEQFF. The CDR3 nucleotides read TGTGCCAGCAGCTTAGATGGGGGACACGGAATCAGTGAGCAGTTCTTC. The chain employs TRBV11-3 and TRBJ2-1; D perhaps matches TRBD1 (6 bases). This CDR3 has 16 amino acids. Germline V gives CDR1 SGHNT, CDR2 YENEEA. Trimming removed 0 bases from V and 9 bases from J, with 18 bases in between.

The rearrangement uses TRBV19 and TRBJ1-5, with no clear D. Trimming took off 5 bases at V and 10 bases at J, with 21 bases between the two ends. Per germline, CDR1 LNHDA and CDR2 SQIVND (reference sequence). CDR3 size: 15 residues. Written as DNA, the CDR3 is TGTGCCAGTAGTGAATTAAGAGGCGACGTCATTCCCCAGCATTTT. It yields the protein CASSELRGDVIPQHF.

This chain joins TRBV2 and TRBJ2-5; TRBD1 is a possible D gene (5 bases). Germline V gene lookup returns CDR1 SNHLY and CDR2 FYNNEI. The CDR3 has 14 amino acids. Trimming left V 3 bases short and J 2 bases short, with 10 bases between. The CDR3 loop is CASSDRQWQETQYF. For the CDR3, the DNA is TGTGCCAGCAGTGATAGACAGTGGCAAGAGACCCAGTACTTC.

The rearrangement uses TRBV7-9 and TRBJ1-1, with D possibly TRBD1 on 5 matching bases. V dropped 3 bases and J dropped 6 bases, with 8 bases sitting between them. CDR3 length: 12 residues. The germline CDR1 and CDR2 sequences are SEHNR and FQNEAQ (reference sequence). CDR3 in amino acids: CASSLWGAEAFF. CDR3 nucleotide sequence: TGTGCCAGCAGCTTGTGGGGGGCTGAAGCTTTCTTT.

The chain links TRBV19 to TRBJ1-1; D might be TRBD1 (5 bases). Between the trimmed V and J ends, which lost 5 bases and 1 base, there was a span of 11 bases. Germline V CDR1 and CDR2: LNHDA, SQIVND (reference sequence). The CDR3 extends over 14 amino acids. This CDR3 is CASSPPTGNTEAFF. CDR3 DNA sequence: TGTGCCAGTAGTCCCCCCACAGGGAACACTGAAGCTTTCTTT.

This chain joins TRBV5-1 and TRBJ2-1, with 7 bases that match TRBD2. The CDR3 runs to 15 residues. Trimming cost V 4 bases and J 5 bases; bases outside gene matches: 9. The germline V gene has CDR1 SGHRS and CDR2 YFSETQ. The CDR3 region is CASSPRLALDNEQFF. In nucleotides, the CDR3 is TGCGCCAGCAGCCCTAGACTAGCATTGGACAATGAGCAGTTCTTC. The variable domain in full, with the rest retrieved from reference TRBV5-1 and TRBJ2-1, is KAGVTQTPRYLIKTRGQQVTLSCSPISGHRSVSWYQQTPGQGLQFLFEYFSETQRNKGNFPGRFSGRQFSNSRSEMNVSTLELGDSALYLCASSPRLALDNEQFFGPGTRLTVL.

The V gene is TRBV28, the J gene TRBJ1-1; tentative D call: TRBD1 (5 bases). This CDR3 has 15 amino acids. V lost 2 bases, J lost 4 bases, and 14 bases lay in between. CDR1 is MDHEN, CDR2 SYDVKM, per germline. CDR3 DNA: TGTGCCAGCAGTTTAAGGGTCAGGGTAGGCACTGAAGCTTTCTTT. It codes for CASSLRVRVGTEAFF.

As DNA, the CDR3 is TGTGCCAGCAGCGGGACTAGCCGAGCCTACGAGCAGTACTTC. Translation: CASSGTSRAYEQYF. The chain uses TRBV2 and TRBJ2-7; 9 bases line up with TRBD2. This CDR3 contains 14 residues. Germline V gene sequence: CDR1 SNHLY, CDR2 FYNNEI. Trimming at V came to 6 bases and at J to 2 bases, leaving 5 bases not matched to a gene.

V and J are TRBV19 and TRBJ1-5; D possibly corresponds to TRBD1 (5 bases). CDR1 is LNHDA, CDR2 SQIVND, per germline (reference sequence). Trimming removed 4 bases from V and 2 bases from J, with 12 bases in between. The CDR3 is 15 amino acids. The CDR3 reads CASSNQGGGNQPQHF. In nucleotides, the CDR3 is TGTGCCAGTAGTAATCAGGGTGGCGGCAATCAGCCCCAGCATTTT.

The rearrangement uses TRBV7-9 and TRBJ2-4; the match to TRBD2 covers 12 bases. V dropped 2 bases and J dropped 5; count of bases not matched to a gene: 7. The germline CDR1 and CDR2 sequences are SEHNR and FQNEAQ (reference sequence). The CDR3 is made up of 17 amino acids. In DNA form, the CDR3 reads TGTGCCAGCAGCTTATTCTCTAGCGGGAGGGCGGAAAACATTCAGTACTTC. This gives the protein CASSLFSSGRAENIQYF.